This entry describes one T cell receptor (beta chain). The sample is drawn from a study of blood T cell repertoires in COVID-19. At the level of the study: Acute and convalescent COVID-19 samples came from the United States, Italy and Spain. PBMCs, B-cell-depleted T cells, or T cells were the source of the cDNA or gDNA that made up the material.

Germline CDR1 and CDR2: SEHNR and FQNEAQ (reference sequence). CDR3 length: 15 amino acids. The junction had 7 bases not matched to a gene; V was cut back by 5 bases and J by 0 bases. In the source study's methods: Amplification with reference gene primers provided the estimates of nucleated cell counts. TCRdb's table, derived via immunoSEQ multiplex PCR, lists solely in-frame clones and lacks some. The V and J calls and clone size are taken from that table; D and trimming were inferred from the DNA. The sample records about 39,000 clones, approximately 94% being singletons. Specimen: peripheral blood. The source is a human donor with active COVID-19. The donor label of this sample is uncertain. The chain recombines TRBV7-9 with TRBJ2-7, with 7 bases identical to TRBD2. The CDR3 DNA follows: TGTGCCAGCAGCCTCGTATCTAGCGGCTCCTACGAGCAGTACTTC. It encodes CASSLVSSGSYEQYF.